The following is a TCR beta chain sequence with its context. This sample was included in a study of shared clonotypes between healthy human individuals. Study-level information: Donors were a couple of women and three men aged 18 to 49.

Sorted-subset replicate PCR reactions were performed with around 210 ng DNA, corresponding to 30,000 or so T cell genomes. TCRdb's table, derived via immunoSEQ multiplex PCR, lists solely in-frame clones and lacks some. The sample has 550,000 to 850,000 clones; 74% are singletons. Sequenced input: memory CD4+ T cells sorted from blood. Described subset: CD45RA-negative fraction. The receptor was isolated from a woman aged 25 to 45 in good health.

The DNA for the CDR3 is TGTGCCAGCAGTCTCGGGACAGGAGGTGACGAGCAGTACTTC. It specifies CASSLGTGGDEQYF. The chain combines TRBV6-6 with TRBJ2-7; TRBD1 agrees at 8 bases. Germline CDR1 is MNHNY and CDR2 is SVGAGI (reference sequence). The ends lost 5 bases at V and 5 bases at J; junction bases unmatched: 8. The CDR3 covers 14 residues.